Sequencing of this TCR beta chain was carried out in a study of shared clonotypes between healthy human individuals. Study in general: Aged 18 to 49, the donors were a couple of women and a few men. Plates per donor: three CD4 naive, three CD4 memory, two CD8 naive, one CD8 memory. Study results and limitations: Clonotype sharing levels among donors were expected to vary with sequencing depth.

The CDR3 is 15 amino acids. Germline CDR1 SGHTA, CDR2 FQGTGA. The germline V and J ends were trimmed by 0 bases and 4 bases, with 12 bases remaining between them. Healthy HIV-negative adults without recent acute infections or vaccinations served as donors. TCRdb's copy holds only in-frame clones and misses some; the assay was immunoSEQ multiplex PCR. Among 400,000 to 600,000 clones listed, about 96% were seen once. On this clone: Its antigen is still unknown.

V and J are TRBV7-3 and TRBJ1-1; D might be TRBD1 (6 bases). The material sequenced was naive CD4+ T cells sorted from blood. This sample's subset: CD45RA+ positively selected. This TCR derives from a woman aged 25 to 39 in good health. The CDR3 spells CASSLTSGVGTEAFF. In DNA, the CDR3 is TGTGCCAGCAGCTTAACGTCAGGGGTTGGCACTGAAGCTTTCTTT.